The subject of this entry is one T cell receptor (beta chain). The data were produced by immunoSEQ multiplex PCR, yet TCRdb's version contains in-frame clones alone and is incomplete. The sample includes some 64,000 clones, around 93% seen only once; the top ten take 4.3%. The data are from a study of technical replicates of blood from several donors. The CDR3 runs 11 residues. With 6 bases removed from V and 8 bases from J, the gap between germline ends came to 8 bases. From germline, CDR1 is SGHTA and CDR2 FQGNSA. The sample was PBMCs. The chain recombines TRBV7-2 with TRBJ2-1; TRBD1 might be the D (6 bases). The sequence was obtained from a human donor in good health. Some clones in this sample may be carry-over from other donors' samples. The CDR3 here is CASRQGYEQFF. In nucleotides, the CDR3 is TGTGCCAGCAGACAGGGCTATGAGCAGTTCTTC.